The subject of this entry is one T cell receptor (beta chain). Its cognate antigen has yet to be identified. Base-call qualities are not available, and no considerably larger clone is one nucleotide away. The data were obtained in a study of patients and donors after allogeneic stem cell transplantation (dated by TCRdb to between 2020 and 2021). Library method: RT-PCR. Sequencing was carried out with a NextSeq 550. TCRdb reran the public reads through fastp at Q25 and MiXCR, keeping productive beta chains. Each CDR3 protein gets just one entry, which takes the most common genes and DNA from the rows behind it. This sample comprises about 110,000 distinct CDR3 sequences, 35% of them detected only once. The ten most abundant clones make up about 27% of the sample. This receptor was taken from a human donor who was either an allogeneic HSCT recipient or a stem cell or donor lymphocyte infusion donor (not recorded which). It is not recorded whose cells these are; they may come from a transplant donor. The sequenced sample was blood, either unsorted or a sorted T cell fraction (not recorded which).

This receptor carries the CDR3 CASSFGGNEQYF. The DNA is as follows: TGCGCCAGCAGCTTCGGGGGTAACGAGCAGTACTTC. The chain links TRBV5-1 with TRBJ2-7; matching of 6 bases hints at TRBD2 as the D gene. The CDR3 runs 12 residues from the cysteine to the phenylalanine. The DNA shown is the 36-base CDR3, in frame from base 1. CDR1 is given as SGHRS and CDR2 as YFSETQ, both from the germline V gene. Trimming takes 2 bases from V and 5 bases from J, and the germline ends sit 8 bases apart. The full variable domain, with segments outside the CDR3 supplied by the reference TRBV5-1 and TRBJ2-7 proteins, appears as KAGVTQTPRYLIKTRGQQVTLSCSPISGHRSVSWYQQTPGQGLQFLFEYFSETQRNKGNFPGRFSGRQFSNSRSEMNVSTLELGDSALYLCASSFGGNEQYFGPGTRLTVT.